These 13 T cell receptor beta chains originate from one sample sequenced in a study of T cells in Graves' hyperthyroidism and ophthalmopathy. Amplified regions were TCR beta CDR3 sequences from RNA transcripts. In the first-round RT-PCR of the TCR CDR3, the HTBI primer set was used. TCRdb itself ran the multiplex PCR reads through MiXCR, one entry per CDR3 protein. This table holds nearly 600,000 distinct CDR3 sequences, about 14% found once. Sequences were obtained from blood. Every receptor here comes from a woman younger than 45 with Graves' hyperthyroidism that later progressed to Graves' ophthalmopathy.

The table lists this clonotype with many counts. The chain has TRBV7-9 and TRBJ2-7; D unclear. The CDR3 sequence is 13 residues long. V shed 3 bases and J shed 4 bases, with 10 bases lying between them. From germline, CDR1 is SEHNR and CDR2 FQNEAQ (reference sequence). CDR3 sequence (DNA): TGTGCCAGCAGCTTGCAGACTGAGTACGAGCAGTACTTC. Amino acid sequence: CASSLQTEYEQYF. Complete variable domain (other parts from reference TRBV7-9 and TRBJ2-7): DTGVSQNPRHKITKRGQNVTFRCDPISEHNRLYWYRQTLGQGPEFLTYFQNEAQLEKSRLLSDRFSAERPKGSFSTLEIQRTEQGDSAMYLCASSLQTEYEQYFGPGTRLTVT.

As to this clonotype: A much larger clone differs by one base, so this may be a read error. The rearrangement uses TRBV12-3 or TRBV12-4 and TRBJ2-5, with D unresolved. The CDR3 covers 13 residues. V gave up 8 bases and J gave up 5 bases, with 15 bases separating them. CDR3 bases: TGTGCCAGCGGTCCCCCCCCACGGGAGACCCAGTACTTC. Protein: CASGPPPRETQYF.

This clonotype has a count of ten or more. The rearrangement joins TRBV7-9 to TRBJ1-2; no firm D call. The germline CDR1 and CDR2 sequences are SEHNR and FQNEAQ (reference sequence). Trimming cost V 1 base and J 8 bases, with 8 bases left between them. The CDR3 is 12 residues long. As DNA, the CDR3 is TGTGCCAGCAGCTTAGGCCAAACGGGCTACACCTTC. Translating gives CASSLGQTGYTF.

This clonotype showed up many times. This chain uses TRBV6-1 with TRBJ2-1; TRBD1 agrees at 10 bases. CDR1 is MNHNS, CDR2 SASEGT, per germline. Trimming cost V 4 bases and J 3 bases; bases outside gene matches: 3. The CDR3 loop spans 15 amino acids. CDR3 loop: CASSGRDRGYNEQFF. DNA of the CDR3: TGTGCCAGCAGTGGCCGGGACAGGGGCTACAATGAGCAGTTCTTC.

Of note for this clonotype: The conserved phenylalanine or tryptophan normally closing the CDR3 is absent here, so this likely arose from a read error. The chain links TRBV29-1 to TRBJ2-1; TRBD2 matches at 10 bases. The junction had 0 bases not matched to a gene; V was cut back by 4 bases and J by 3 bases. Germline CDR1 is SQVTM and CDR2 is ANQGSEA. This CDR3 region has 13 residues. CDR3 in amino acids: CSVGTSGYNEQFL. In nucleotides, the CDR3 is TGCAGCGTTGGGACTAGCGGCTACAATGAGCAGTTCCTC.

This clonotype was detected ten times or more. V and J are TRBV20-1 and TRBJ2-7, with 10 bases lining up with TRBD1. Germline V lookup: CDR1 DFQATT, CDR2 SNEGSKA (reference sequence). CDR3 length: 13 residues. Trimming removed 5 bases from V and 4 bases from J; junction bases left unmatched: 5. The CDR3 DNA follows: TGCAGTGCTCAAGACAGGGGGCCATACGAGCAGTACTTC. Protein: CSAQDRGPYEQYF.

This clonotype has just a few counts. The chain combines TRBV29-1 with TRBJ1-4; 8 bases are shared with TRBD1. The CDR3 has 13 residues. Losses at the gene ends were 6 bases for V and 4 bases for J; bases not matched to a gene: 4. Germline-derived CDR1 and CDR2 are SQVTM and ANQGSEA. The CDR3 sequence: CSVQGASNEKLFF. The CDR3, as DNA: TGCAGCGTCCAGGGGGCTAGTAATGAAAAACTGTTTTTT.

In its sample, this clonotype was seen many times. The CDR3 sequence is CASSLETGFSYGYTF. In DNA form, the CDR3 reads TGCGCCAGCAGCTTGGAGACAGGTTTTTCTTATGGCTACACCTTC. The gene calls are TRBV5-1 and TRBJ1-2, with D maybe TRBD1 (6 bases). Trimming shortened V by 0 bases and J by 5 bases, and 14 bases separated the two germline ends. Germline V gene sequence: CDR1 SGHRS, CDR2 YFSETQ. This CDR3 is built from 15 residues. Combining the CDR3 with reference TRBV5-1 and TRBJ1-2 gives the whole variable domain KAGVTQTPRYLIKTRGQQVTLSCSPISGHRSVSWYQQTPGQGLQFLFEYFSETQRNKGNFPGRFSGRQFSNSRSEMNVSTLELGDSALYLCASSLETGFSYGYTFGSGTRLTVV.

The table lists this clonotype with many counts. CDR3 in amino acids: CSARDTMEDSTDTQYF. The CDR3 coding sequence is TGCAGTGCTAGAGATACGATGGAGGACAGCACAGATACGCAGTATTTT. V is TRBV20-1 and J is TRBJ2-3; weak D call: TRBD2 (5 bases). Trimming took off 0 bases at V and 0 bases at J, with 13 bases between the two ends. The CDR3 contains 16 residues. CDR1 and CDR2 from the germline V gene are DFQATT and SNEGSKA (reference sequence).

This clonotype was picked up many times. The V call is TRBV5-1, the J call TRBJ2-2; the match to TRBD1 covers 9 bases. After removal of 5 bases from V and 2 bases from J, the junction contained 7 bases not matched to a gene. Looked up from germline, CDR1 is SGHRS and CDR2 is YFSETQ. The CDR3 contains 16 residues. The CDR3 loop reads CASRYTGGSNTGELFF. DNA of the CDR3: TGCGCCAGCAGATATACAGGGGGCTCTAACACCGGGGAGCTGTTTTTT.

There are many counts of this clonotype. The chain uses TRBV4-2 and TRBJ2-4, with D possibly matching TRBD1 (5 bases). This CDR3 has 16 residues. Germline V CDR1 and CDR2: LGHNA, YNFKEQ. V shed 0 bases and J shed 1 base, with 10 bases lying between them. The CDR3: CASSQEQDLAKNIQYF. The CDR3 nucleotides are TGTGCCAGCAGCCAAGAACAGGACCTCGCCAAAAACATTCAGTACTTC.

This clonotype came up a few times. The chain is built from TRBV18 and TRBJ2-7; maybe TRBD2 (6 bases). The CDR3 runs to 15 residues. The germline V gene encodes CDR1 KGHSH and CDR2 LQKENI. V was trimmed by 2 bases and J by 5 bases, leaving 16 bases between them. CDR3 sequence reads: CASSPNPGVGNEQYF. CDR3 DNA: TGTGCCAGCTCACCAAACCCGGGAGTAGGTAACGAGCAGTACTTC.

This clonotype was counted ten times or more. V is TRBV11-2 and J is TRBJ2-3, with TRBD1 as a possible D gene (6 bases). CDR3 size: 12 residues. Germline CDR1 SGHAT, CDR2 FQNNGV. Trimming stripped 5 bases from V and 6 bases from J, with 9 bases between. Here the CDR3 DNA reads TGTGCCAGCAGCCACAGGGTGGATACGCAGTATTTT. Protein product: CASSHRVDTQYF.